The 7 T cell receptor beta chains below come from one sample, sequenced in a study of blood T cell repertoires in COVID-19. The method was immunoSEQ multiplex PCR; TCRdb's version includes in-frame clones alone and lacks a portion of them. Among around 63,000 clones, around 85% were seen once, and the ten largest hold less than 7%. Sequenced sample: peripheral blood. These receptors were collected from a woman aged 70-85 years with acute or convalescent COVID-19.

The chain is built from TRBV6-6 and TRBJ2-4; 11 bases fit TRBD2. Germline loops: CDR1 MNHNY, CDR2 SVGAGI (reference sequence). The length of the CDR3 is 14 residues. V trimming: 5 bases; J trimming: 8 bases; junction bases outside the gene matches: 5. In DNA form, the CDR3 reads TGTGCCAGCAGTCAAACTAGCGGGGGCCACATTCAGTACTTC. Translating gives CASSQTSGGHIQYF.

This chain connects TRBV12-3 or TRBV12-4 to TRBJ2-5; D not resolved. The CDR3 spans 12 residues. V lost 7 bases to trimming and J lost 3 bases, with 9 bases between them. CDR3 coding DNA: TGTGCCAGCATCCTAATTAAAGAGACCCAGTACTTC. Encoded protein: CASILIKETQYF.

This rearrangement joins TRBV5-4 to TRBJ2-3; 9 bases match TRBD1. Germline assignment: CDR1 SGHNT and CDR2 YYREEE (reference sequence). The CDR3 spans 15 residues. Losses at the gene ends were 2 bases for V and 3 bases for J; bases not matched to a gene: 4. The CDR3 nucleotides are TGTGCCAGCAGCTTATTAGGACAGGGGACAGATACGCAGTATTTT. Encoded protein: CASSLLGQGTDTQYF.

The chain recombines TRBV5-1 with TRBJ2-2; TRBD2 matches at 9 bases. Per germline, CDR1 SGHRS and CDR2 YFSETQ. The CDR3 runs 16 residues. Unmatched junction bases numbered 9, after V lost 5 bases and J lost 4 bases. The CDR3 loop reads CASSSSGVRGTGELFF. The CDR3 DNA sequence: TGCGCCAGCAGTTCTAGCGGGGTTCGTGGCACCGGGGAGCTGTTTTTT. The variable domain in full, with the rest retrieved from reference TRBV5-1 and TRBJ2-2, is KAGVTQTPRYLIKTRGQQVTLSCSPISGHRSVSWYQQTPGQGLQFLFEYFSETQRNKGNFPGRFSGRQFSNSRSEMNVSTLELGDSALYLCASSSSGVRGTGELFFGEGSRLTVL.

A single count supports this clone. The V and J genes are TRBV3-1 (or the pseudogene TRBV3-2) and TRBJ1-1; D is perhaps TRBD1 (5 bases). The CDR3 extends over 12 amino acids. Trimming took 1 base from V and 10 from J, leaving 10 bases between them. CDR1 and CDR2 from the germline V gene are LGHDT and YNNKEL (reference sequence). CDR3 DNA sequence: TGTGCCAGCAGCCAAGCCGACAGTGGAGCTTTCTTT. Amino acid sequence: CASSQADSGAFF.

The chain carries TRBV16 and TRBJ2-5; the D is unclear. Germline CDR1 and CDR2: KGHSY and FQNENV. The CDR3 sequence is 13 residues long. V was shortened by 4 bases and J by 0 bases, with 6 bases between the two germline ends. In DNA form, the CDR3 reads TGTGCCAGCAGCCGAGACTACCAAGAGACCCAGTACTTC. Residues: CASSRDYQETQYF.

In the case of this clone: The sample holds other DNA sequences that translate to the same CDR3. This rearrangement joins TRBV7-9 to TRBJ2-3; 8 bases agree with TRBD1. Per germline, CDR1 SEHNR and CDR2 FQNEAQ (reference sequence). The CDR3 consists of 15 residues. V trimming: 5 bases; J trimming: 1 base; junction bases outside the gene matches: 5. In DNA form, the CDR3 reads TGTGCCAGCAGCCGCGCGGGACAGGGCACAGATACGCAGTATTTT. Its protein is CASSRAGQGTDTQYF.